Presented here are 29 T cell receptor beta chains from one specimen sequenced in a study of control samples from healthy donors and cancer patients. Assay used: immunoSEQ multiplex PCR; TCRdb lists only in-frame clones, some missing. The table lists 120,000 to 150,000 clones, about 90% of them singletons. The sample consisted of blood. These receptors were taken from a man between 18 and 35 years old in good health.

The V and J genes are TRBV11-2 and TRBJ1-3; D unresolved. The V and J ends lost 0 bases and 1 base respectively, with 7 bases between them. The germline V gene has CDR1 SGHAT and CDR2 FQNNGV. The CDR3 has 15 residues. CDR3 residues: CASSLEWGSGNTIYF. CDR3 nucleotides: TGTGCCAGCAGCTTAGAATGGGGATCTGGAAACACCATATATTTT.

The chain joins TRBV7-6 to TRBJ1-2; D may be TRBD1 (5 bases). The length of the CDR3 is 14 residues. The germline gives CDR1 SGHVS, CDR2 FNYEAQ. V was clipped by 1 base and J by 3 bases, with 9 bases between them. This CDR3 is CASSLEGQDYGYTF. The CDR3, as DNA: TGTGCCAGCAGCTTAGAGGGGCAGGACTATGGCTACACCTTC.

V gene TRBV7-2 combines with J gene TRBJ2-5, with TRBD1 matching over 7 bases. After removal of 3 bases from V and 3 bases from J, the junction contained 4 bases not matched to a gene. Germline loops: CDR1 SGHTA, CDR2 FQGNSA. CDR3 size: 14 residues. CDR3 loop: CASSFPDREETQYF. The CDR3 nucleotides are TGTGCCAGCAGCTTCCCCGACAGGGAAGAGACCCAGTACTTC.

The V call is TRBV4-3, the J call TRBJ2-3; TRBD2 matches 8 bases. The junction had 12 bases not matched to a gene; V was cut back by 0 bases and J by 4 bases. This CDR3 is 18 amino acids long. Germline values: CDR1 LGHNA, CDR2 YSLEER. This CDR3 is CASSQDPSRGGWADTQYF. The CDR3 nucleotides read TGCGCCAGCAGCCAAGATCCCTCACGGGGGGGGTGGGCAGATACGCAGTATTTT.

The V call is TRBV19, the J call TRBJ1-2; D gene uncertain. CDR1 is LNHDA and CDR2 is SQIVND in the germline V gene (reference sequence). There are 14 residues in the CDR3. Trimming removed 9 bases from V and 4 bases from J, with 18 bases in between. The DNA of the CDR3 is TGTGCCAGCAACGCTCCGAATGGCCCCTATGGCTACACCTTC. Translation gives CASNAPNGPYGYTF.

The genes are TRBV6-5 and TRBJ1-2; a weak D match, TRBD1 (5 bases). CDR3 length: 12 residues. The V and J ends lost 6 bases and 3 bases respectively, with 8 bases between them. The germline CDR1 and CDR2 sequences are MNHEY and SVGAGI. In DNA form, the CDR3 reads TGTGCCAGCAGCGAGGGGTACTATGGCTACACCTTC. It translates to CASSEGYYGYTF.

This sequence joins TRBV18 and TRBJ1-1, with D hard to call. This CDR3 contains 15 residues. V was cut by 2 bases and J by 1 base, with 11 bases left in between. The germline V gene has CDR1 KGHSH and CDR2 LQKENI. CDR3: CASSPEAGKNTEAFF. The CDR3, as DNA: TGTGCCAGCTCACCAGAGGCCGGTAAGAACACTGAAGCTTTCTTT.

The chain uses TRBV27 and TRBJ1-2, with 7 positions matching TRBD1. The germline V gene encodes CDR1 MNHEY and CDR2 SMNVEV (reference sequence). V dropped 6 bases and J dropped 5; count of bases not matched to a gene: 6. The CDR3 spans 13 residues. The CDR3 region is CASRAQGRYGYTF. The CDR3 nucleotides read TGTGCCAGCAGAGCACAGGGGAGGTATGGCTACACCTTC.

The chain combines TRBV6-5 with TRBJ2-7; 9 bases are a match to TRBD1. Trimming removed 6 bases from V and 3 bases from J; junction bases left unmatched: 3. Germline V gives CDR1 MNHEY, CDR2 SVGAGI. This CDR3 contains 13 residues. The CDR3 DNA sequence: TGTGCCAGCAGCTCGACAGGGGGCTACGAGCAGTACTTC. Translating gives CASSSTGGYEQYF.

This chain joins TRBV5-1 and TRBJ1-3, with D uncertain. V was trimmed by 0 bases and J by 2 bases, leaving 6 bases between them. CDR1 and CDR2 from the germline V gene are SGHRS and YFSETQ. The CDR3 has 14 amino acids. The CDR3 reads CASSLGRTGNTIYF. The CDR3 DNA follows: TGCGCCAGCAGCTTGGGTAGGACTGGAAACACCATATATTTT.

J is TRBJ2-5 and V is TRBV5-1, with 9 nucleotides matching TRBD1. V shed 3 bases and J 6 bases; nucleotides not matched to a gene: 9. This CDR3 contains 15 residues. The germline V gene encodes CDR1 SGHRS and CDR2 YFSETQ. This chain's CDR3 is CASSSGTGTIQTQYF. The CDR3 bases are TGCGCCAGCAGCTCGGGGACAGGGACGATTCAGACCCAGTACTTC.

The J gene is TRBJ2-5, the V gene TRBV5-1; no reliable D call. The CDR3 contains 14 residues. In germline, CDR1 is SGHRS, CDR2 YFSETQ. V lost 4 bases and J 2 bases, leaving 12 bases between the germline ends. Here the CDR3 reads CASSAGRSQETQYF. Written as DNA, the CDR3 is TGCGCCAGCAGCGCAGGACGGTCGCAAGAGACCCAGTACTTC.

The V and J genes are TRBV19 and TRBJ1-3; D gene ambiguous. Germline-derived CDR1 and CDR2 are LNHDA and SQIVND (reference sequence). There are 14 residues in the CDR3. V dropped 5 bases and J dropped 0 bases, with 8 bases sitting between them. CDR3 loop: CASSAQSSGNTIYF. The CDR3 nucleotides are TGTGCCAGTAGTGCTCAATCCTCTGGAAACACCATATATTTT.

The chain is built from TRBV4-1 and TRBJ1-2; D is unresolved. Germline V gene data show CDR1 as MGHRA and CDR2 as YSYEKL. The CDR3 extends over 14 amino acids. V shed 0 bases and J shed 4 bases, with 9 bases lying between them. The CDR3 reads CASSQDRTVYGYTF. The CDR3 DNA is TGCGCCAGCAGCCAAGATCGGACGGTCTATGGCTACACCTTC.

The chain combines TRBV2 with TRBJ2-1; D is possibly TRBD2 (5 bases). There are 14 residues in the CDR3. Germline-derived CDR1 and CDR2 are SNHLY and FYNNEI. With 2 bases removed from V and 8 bases from J, the gap between germline ends came to 13 bases. DNA for the CDR3: TGTGCCAGCAGTGAAATTGAGGGTACTGATGAGCAGTTCTTC. This encodes CASSEIEGTDEQFF.

The chain carries TRBV18 and TRBJ2-3; perhaps TRBD2 as D (7 bases). This CDR3 is 14 amino acids long. Trimming took 3 bases from V and 6 from J, leaving 13 bases between them. Germline-derived CDR1 and CDR2 are KGHSH and LQKENI. The CDR3 DNA reads TGTGCCAGCTCACCCTCCGGGGGGCGTGATACGCAGTATTTT. This codes for CASSPSGGRDTQYF.

The chain has TRBV5-1 and TRBJ1-1; 9 nucleotides line up with TRBD1. The CDR3 totals 17 residues. Germline-derived CDR1 and CDR2 are SGHRS and YFSETQ. V dropped 0 bases and J dropped 4; count of bases not matched to a gene: 10. The CDR3 sequence: CASSLALTGGGGTEAFF. CDR3 DNA: TGCGCCAGCAGCTTGGCCCTAACAGGGGGCGGGGGCACTGAAGCTTTCTTT.

V and J are TRBV9 and TRBJ2-1, with D possibly TRBD1 on 6 matching bases. The CDR3 runs to 14 residues. The germline V and J ends were trimmed by 4 bases and 5 bases, with 13 bases remaining between them. Germline V gives CDR1 SGDLS, CDR2 YYNGEE. CDR3 in amino acids: CASSPWDNDNEQFF. The CDR3 DNA reads as TGTGCCAGCAGCCCCTGGGACAATGACAATGAGCAGTTCTTC.

The rearrangement uses TRBV19 and TRBJ2-6; D is unresolved. V lost 4 bases, J lost 0 bases, and 7 bases lay in between. The CDR3 contains 15 residues. Germline CDR1 LNHDA, CDR2 SQIVND (reference sequence). The CDR3: CASSTAFSGANVLTF. Here the CDR3 DNA reads TGTGCCAGTAGTACAGCTTTCTCTGGGGCCAACGTCCTGACTTTC.

V gene TRBV5-1 combines with J gene TRBJ2-5; D perhaps matches TRBD2 (7 bases). The CDR3 contains 15 residues. With 4 bases removed from V and 2 bases from J, the gap between germline ends came to 15 bases. Germline values: CDR1 SGHRS, CDR2 YFSETQ. CDR3 DNA sequence: TGCGCCAGCAGCATCGGGCGGGGGCCGCAAGAGACCCAGTACTTC. Protein: CASSIGRGPQETQYF.

This clone has just one count. The chain recombines TRBV28 with TRBJ2-3; 7 bases match TRBD2. The CDR3 runs 15 residues. The V and J ends lost 6 bases and 2 bases, in that order; junction bases with no gene match: 8. Per the germline V gene, CDR1 is MDHEN and CDR2 is SYDVKM. The CDR3 reads CASSPKGLFTDTQYF. The DNA for the CDR3 is TGTGCCAGCAGCCCCAAGGGACTATTCACAGATACGCAGTATTTT.

J is TRBJ2-7 and V is TRBV6-1; 9 nucleotides match TRBD1. Germline CDR1 MNHNS, CDR2 SASEGT. J was trimmed by 0 bases and V by 4 bases; bases with no gene match: 7. The CDR3 runs to 16 residues. The CDR3 here is CASSGVTGGYSYEQYF. The CDR3 DNA reads TGTGCCAGCAGTGGGGTGACAGGGGGGTACTCCTACGAGCAGTACTTC.

The chain links TRBV15 to TRBJ2-6, with D unresolved. V lost 5 bases, J lost 0 bases, and 8 bases lay in between. The CDR3 is 15 amino acids. Germline CDR1 and CDR2: LNHNV and YYDKDF (reference sequence). CDR3 amino acids: CATSQYTSGANVLTF. CDR3 nucleotides: TGTGCCACCAGCCAATACACCTCTGGGGCCAACGTCCTGACTTTC.

This chain links TRBV7-3 with TRBJ2-3; D is perhaps TRBD2 (5 bases). The CDR3 runs to 13 residues. The V end lost 5 bases, the J end lost 5 bases, and 11 bases lay between the germline ends. From germline, CDR1 is SGHTA and CDR2 FQGTGA. CDR3 region: CASSPASGDTQYF. The CDR3, as DNA: TGTGCCAGCAGCCCCGCCAGCGGAGATACGCAGTATTTT.

This sequence joins TRBV4-3 and TRBJ2-6; D gene uncertain. The germline gives CDR1 LGHNA, CDR2 YSLEER. The V and J ends lost 0 bases and 0 bases respectively, with 6 bases between them. The CDR3 has 16 residues. Here the CDR3 reads CASSQDLISGANVLTF. In nucleotides, the CDR3 is TGCGCCAGCAGCCAAGATTTGATCTCTGGGGCCAACGTCCTGACTTTC.

The chain links TRBV28 to TRBJ2-7; 10 bases fit TRBD1. CDR1 and CDR2 (germline): MDHEN, SYDVKM. The CDR3 has 16 amino acids. V trimming: 7 bases; J trimming: 6 bases; junction bases outside the gene matches: 15. CDR3 nucleotide sequence: TGTGCCAGCACCGGGAGCCTCGACAGGGGGCTTCGCGAGCAGTACTTC. Translation gives CASTGSLDRGLREQYF.

The chain carries TRBV28 and TRBJ1-2; the D is unclear. The length of the CDR3 is 13 residues. Germline CDR1 is MDHEN and CDR2 is SYDVKM. Trimming shortened V by 6 bases and J by 4 bases, and 12 bases separated the two germline ends. The CDR3 sequence is CASRMGGPYGYTF. CDR3 sequence (DNA): TGTGCCAGCAGAATGGGCGGCCCCTATGGCTACACCTTC.

The chain links TRBV12-3 or TRBV12-4 to TRBJ1-1; tentative D call: TRBD1 (6 bases). V lost 7 bases to trimming and J lost 3 bases, with 12 bases between them. The CDR3 loop spans 13 amino acids. The CDR3 sequence: CASNLQGHTEAFF. CDR3 bases: TGTGCCAGCAATCTACAGGGCCACACTGAAGCTTTCTTT.

The rearrangement uses TRBV7-3 and TRBJ2-1; no clear D. The CDR3 length is 14 residues. V was shortened by 5 bases and J by 4 bases, with 12 bases between the two germline ends. The germline V gene encodes CDR1 SGHTA and CDR2 FQGTGA. The CDR3 sequence: CASSPPGRYNEQFF. DNA of the CDR3: TGTGCCAGCAGCCCTCCTGGACGGTACAATGAGCAGTTCTTC.